These T cell receptor beta chains were read from a single sample in a study of cytomegalovirus exposure and HLA in healthy donors. This table comes from immunoSEQ multiplex PCR, and its TCRdb copy is limited to in-frame clones, with some not included. The table includes 65,000 to 90,000 clones, about 95% detected once. Input material: PBMCs. These receptors were collected from a man aged 18 to 29 in good health and CMV-seronegative. Each CDR3 is given with its conserved first and last residue. The D gene is left open where the match is weak. Clone size is given for some rows only: seen once, a few or many times, or a class if the clone is expanded.

abundance,v_gene,d_gene,j_gene,CDR3nt,CDR3aa
.,TRBV7-3,.,TRBJ1-2,TGTGCCAGCAGCGGTCAACCACCGAAAGAGACGGGAAACTATGGCTACACCTTC,CASSGQPPKETGNYGYTF
.,TRBV27,TRBD2,TRBJ2-2,TGTGCCAGCAGTTTACACCTAGCGGGGGGCGGGAGTACCGGGGAGCTGTTTTTT,CASSLHLAGGGSTGELFF
.,TRBV10-3,TRBD1,TRBJ1-1,TGTGCCATCAGTGTTTCTAATACAGGGGGTTTAAACACTGAAGCTTTCTTT,CAISVSNTGGLNTEAFF
.,TRBV27,.,TRBJ2-7,TGTGCCAGCAGTTTTAGAGGATCCTACGAGCAGTACTTC,CASSFRGSYEQYF
.,TRBV10-3,TRBD1,TRBJ1-2,TGTGCCATGTCGGGACAGGGAAACTATGGCTACACCTTC,CAMSGQGNYGYTF
.,TRBV11-2,TRBD2,TRBJ2-1,TGTGCCAGCAGCGGTGAACTAGCGGGGGGGCCTTTCTCCTACAATGAGCAGTTCTTC,CASSGELAGGPFSYNEQFF
.,TRBV5-5,.,TRBJ1-1,TGTGCCAGCAGCTGGGGGGTTTACCGGCAAGGGAACACTGAAGCTTTCTTT,CASSWGVYRQGNTEAFF
once,TRBV11-1,TRBD1,TRBJ2-2,TGTGCCAGCAGCTCGCCCCCGACAGGGGCCCACACCGGGGAGCTGTTTTTT,CASSSPPTGAHTGELFF
.,TRBV30,.,TRBJ2-5,TGTGCCTGGAGTGTACAAGCCAGAGGAGAGACCCAGTACTTC,CAWSVQARGETQYF
.,TRBV27,.,TRBJ1-6,TGTGCCAGCAGTTTAGCAGGGACAAGGTCCTATAATTCACCCCTCCACTTT,CASSLAGTRSYNSPLHF
once,TRBV5-6,.,TRBJ2-3,TGTGCCAGCAGCTTGGGTACTTCCCACAGCGATACGCAGTATTTT,CASSLGTSHSDTQYF
.,TRBV6-1,.,TRBJ2-5,TGTGCCAGCAGGAGGGCCCCGGCGGCTGAGACCCAGTACTTC,CASRRAPAAETQYF
.,TRBV29-1,TRBD1,TRBJ2-2,TGCAGCGGATTACAGGGGGAGACCGGGGAGCTGTTTTTT,CSGLQGETGELFF
.,TRBV5-3,.,TRBJ1-1,TGTGCCAGAAGCTTGGAAGAAATTACAGGGTTGGAGGACACTGAAGCTTTCTTT,CARSLEEITGLEDTEAFF
.,TRBV19,TRBD2,TRBJ2-1,TGTGCCAGTAGTATAGTTTGGATTTTGGGGGGGACGGGGTATGAGCAGTTCTTC,CASSIVWILGGTGYEQFF
.,TRBV27,TRBD1,TRBJ2-7,TGTGCCAGCAGTCAATGGGACAGCTCCTACGAGCAGTACTTC,CASSQWDSSYEQYF
few,TRBV5-8,.,TRBJ2-1,TGTGCCATCCAGGCCCTCGGGCAGTTCTTC,CAIQALGQFF
.,TRBV9,.,TRBJ2-7,TGTGCCAGCAGCGTAGGAATCCAGGACTCCTACGAGCAGTACTTC,CASSVGIQDSYEQYF
.,TRBV30,.,TRBJ1-3,TGTGCCTGGAACAGGGTTGGTGGAAACACCATATATTTT,CAWNRVGGNTIYF
.,TRBV27,.,TRBJ1-1,TGTGCCAGCCGAAAGGTCGGGGTGGCGACAGAAGCTTTCTTT,CASRKVGVATEAFF
.,TRBV7-9,TRBD1,TRBJ2-3,TGTGCCAGCAGGCCCACCGGGACAGAGTTCACAGATACGCAGTATTTT,CASRPTGTEFTDTQYF
.,TRBV30,.,TRBJ2-1,TGTGCCTGGAGCAGCCTTCGGGATTTCTCCTACAATGAGCAGTTCTTC,CAWSSLRDFSYNEQFF
.,TRBV4-1,.,TRBJ2-1,TGCGCCAGCAGCCGCGACTTGTTGGCCTACAATGAGCAGTTCTTC,CASSRDLLAYNEQFF
once,TRBV2,TRBD2,TRBJ2-2,TGTGCCAGCACAAGCGGGGGGGATCCCTCCGGGGAGCTGTTTTTT,CASTSGGDPSGELFF
.,TRBV30,.,TRBJ1-5,TGTGCCTGGAGTCCCCAAAATCAGCCCCAGCATTTT,CAWSPQNQPQHF
.,TRBV7-6,.,TRBJ1-1,TGTGCCAGCAGCCTAGAACAGGGACCGATGAACACTGAAGCTTTCTTT,CASSLEQGPMNTEAFF
.,TRBV7-8,.,TRBJ1-5,TGTGCCAGCAGCTTAGATAACGGACTCAATCAGCCCCAGCATTTT,CASSLDNGLNQPQHF
.,TRBV13,TRBD2,TRBJ2-1,TGTGCCAGCAGCTTAGGACGCGGGGGGGCCTACAATGAGCAGTTCTTC,CASSLGRGGAYNEQFF
.,TRBV28,.,TRBJ2-1,TGTGCCAGCAGTTATAACAGGGTCTCCTACAATGAGCAGTTCTTC,CASSYNRVSYNEQFF
.,TRBV7-2,TRBD1,TRBJ2-6,TGTGCCAGCAGCTTGACAGGGGACGGGGCCAACGTCCTGACTTTC,CASSLTGDGANVLTF
.,TRBV7-8,TRBD1,TRBJ2-1,TGTGCCAGCAGCCCGCGCACGACAGGGACCCGCTACAATGAGCAGTTCTTC,CASSPRTTGTRYNEQFF
.,TRBV5-6,.,TRBJ2-5,TGTGCCAGCAGCTGGAGGGCGAGACTAGGGGAAGAGACCCAGTACTTC,CASSWRARLGEETQYF
.,TRBV7-9,.,TRBJ2-2,TGTGCCAGCAGGCTAACAGGAGAGAACACCGGGGAGCTGTTTTTT,CASRLTGENTGELFF
.,TRBV19,.,TRBJ2-3,TGTGCCAGTAGTATTGCGACGGGGGCAGATACGCAGTATTTT,CASSIATGADTQYF
.,TRBV6-5,TRBD2,TRBJ2-7,TGTGCCAGCAGTGATGGACTAGAACTCTACGAGCAGTACTTC,CASSDGLELYEQYF
once,TRBV28,.,TRBJ1-2,TGTGCCAGCAGTTGGACTCGAGGGTATGGCTACACCTTC,CASSWTRGYGYTF